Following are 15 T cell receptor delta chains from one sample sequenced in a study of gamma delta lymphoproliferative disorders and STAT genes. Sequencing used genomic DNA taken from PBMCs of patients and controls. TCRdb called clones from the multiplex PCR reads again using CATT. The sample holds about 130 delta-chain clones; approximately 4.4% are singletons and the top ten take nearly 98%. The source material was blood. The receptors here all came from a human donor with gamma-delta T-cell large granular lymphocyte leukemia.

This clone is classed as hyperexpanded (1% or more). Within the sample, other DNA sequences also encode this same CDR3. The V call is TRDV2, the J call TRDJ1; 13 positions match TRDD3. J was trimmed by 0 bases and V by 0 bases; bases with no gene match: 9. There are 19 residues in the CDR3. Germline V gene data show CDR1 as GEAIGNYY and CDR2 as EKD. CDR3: CACDTLLGDTRSNTDKLIF. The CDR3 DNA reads TGTGCCTGTGACACCTTACTGGGGGATACGCGTAGTAACACCGATAAACTCATCTTT.

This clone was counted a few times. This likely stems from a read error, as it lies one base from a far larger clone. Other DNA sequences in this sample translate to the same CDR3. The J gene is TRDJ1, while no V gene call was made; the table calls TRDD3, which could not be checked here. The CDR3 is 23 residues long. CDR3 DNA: TGTGCTTCACTGTGCCTTCCTACGATACGACGGCTACTGGGGGATTTAGGGACCGATAAACTCATCTTT. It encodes CASLCLPTIRRLLGDLGTDKLIF.

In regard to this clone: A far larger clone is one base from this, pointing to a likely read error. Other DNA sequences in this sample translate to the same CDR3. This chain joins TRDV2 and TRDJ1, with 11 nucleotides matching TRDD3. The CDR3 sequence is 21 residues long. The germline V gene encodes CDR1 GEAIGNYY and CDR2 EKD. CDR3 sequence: CACDTVSTGVGDTMYTDKLIF. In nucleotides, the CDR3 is TGTGCCTGTGACACCGTGTCTACGGGGGTGGGGGATACGATGTACACCGATAAGCTCATCTTT.

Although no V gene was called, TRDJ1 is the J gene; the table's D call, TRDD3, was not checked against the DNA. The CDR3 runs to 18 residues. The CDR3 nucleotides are TGTGCCTGTGACACCGTAGGGCTGGGGGAAAACGGGGCCGATAAACTCATCTTT. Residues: CACDTVGLGENGADKLIF.

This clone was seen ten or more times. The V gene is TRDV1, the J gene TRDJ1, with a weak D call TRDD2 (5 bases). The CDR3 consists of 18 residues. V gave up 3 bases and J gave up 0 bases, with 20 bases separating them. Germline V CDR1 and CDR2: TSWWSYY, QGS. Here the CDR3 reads CALGDDIHPLPNTDKLIF. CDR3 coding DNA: TGTGCTCTTGGGGATGATATCCACCCTCTTCCAAACACCGATAAACTCATCTTT.

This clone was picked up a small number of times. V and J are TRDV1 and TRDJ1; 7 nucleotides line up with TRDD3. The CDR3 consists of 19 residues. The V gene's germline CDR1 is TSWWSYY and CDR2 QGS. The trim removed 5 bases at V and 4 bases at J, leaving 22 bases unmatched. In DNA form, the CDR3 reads TGTGCTCTTGGGACCACAATTCCGTACTGGGGATCCCCATACGATAAACTCATCTTT. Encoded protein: CALGTTIPYWGSPYDKLIF.

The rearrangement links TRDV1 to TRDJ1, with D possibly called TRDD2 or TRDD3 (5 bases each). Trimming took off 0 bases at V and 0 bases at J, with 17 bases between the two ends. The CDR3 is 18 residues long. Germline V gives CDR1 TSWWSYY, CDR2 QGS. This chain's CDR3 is CALGELVGGPFNTDKLIF. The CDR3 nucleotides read TGTGCTCTTGGGGAACTGGTAGGGGGGCCCTTCAACACCGATAAACTCATCTTT.

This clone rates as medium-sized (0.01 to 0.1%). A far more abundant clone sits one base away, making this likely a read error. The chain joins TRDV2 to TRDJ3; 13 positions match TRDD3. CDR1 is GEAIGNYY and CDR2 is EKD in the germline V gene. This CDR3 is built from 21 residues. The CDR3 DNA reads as TGTGCCTGTGGCACCCTACTGGGGGATACGGAGGACTCCTGGGACACCCGACAGATGTTTTTC. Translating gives CACGTLLGDTEDSWDTRQMFF.

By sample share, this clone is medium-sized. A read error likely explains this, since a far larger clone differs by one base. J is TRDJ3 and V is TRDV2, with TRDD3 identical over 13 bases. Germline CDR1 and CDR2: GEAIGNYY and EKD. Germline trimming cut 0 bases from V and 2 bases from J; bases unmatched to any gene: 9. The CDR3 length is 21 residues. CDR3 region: CACDTLLGDTEDPWDTRQMFF. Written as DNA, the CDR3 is TGTGCCTGTGACACCCTACTGGGGGATACGGAGGACCCCTGGGACACCCGACAGATGTTTTTC.

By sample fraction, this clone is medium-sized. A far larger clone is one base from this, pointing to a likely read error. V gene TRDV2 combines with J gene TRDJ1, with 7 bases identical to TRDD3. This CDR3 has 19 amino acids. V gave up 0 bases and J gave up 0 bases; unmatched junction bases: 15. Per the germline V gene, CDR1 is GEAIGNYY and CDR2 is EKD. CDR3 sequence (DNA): TGTGCCTGTGACACCTTACTGGAGGATACGCGTAGTAACACCGATAAACTCATCTTT. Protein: CACDTLLEDTRSNTDKLIF.

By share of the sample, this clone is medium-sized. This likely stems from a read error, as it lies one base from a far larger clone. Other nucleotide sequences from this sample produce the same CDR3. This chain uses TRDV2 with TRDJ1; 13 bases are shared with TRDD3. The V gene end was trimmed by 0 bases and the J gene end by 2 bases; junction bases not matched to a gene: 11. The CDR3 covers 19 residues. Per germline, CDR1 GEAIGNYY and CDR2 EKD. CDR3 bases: TGTGCCTGTGACACCTTACTGGGGGATACGCGTAGTAATACCGATAAACTCATCTTT. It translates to CACDTLLGDTRSNTDKLIF.

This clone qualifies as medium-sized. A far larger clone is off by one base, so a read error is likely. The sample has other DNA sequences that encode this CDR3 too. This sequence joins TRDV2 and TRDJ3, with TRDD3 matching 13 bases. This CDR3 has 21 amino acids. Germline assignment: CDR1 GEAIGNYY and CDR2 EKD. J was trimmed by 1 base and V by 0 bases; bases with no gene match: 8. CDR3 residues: CACDTLLGDTEDSWDTRQMFF. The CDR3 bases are TGTGCCTGTGACACCCTACTGGGGGATACGGAGGATTCCTGGGACACCCGACAGATGTTTTTC.

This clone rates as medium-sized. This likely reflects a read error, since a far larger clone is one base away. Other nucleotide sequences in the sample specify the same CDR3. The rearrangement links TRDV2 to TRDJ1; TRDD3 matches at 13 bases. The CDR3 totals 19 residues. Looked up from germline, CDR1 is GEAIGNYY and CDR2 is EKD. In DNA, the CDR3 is TGCGCCTGTGACACCTTACTGGGGGATACGCGTAGTAACACCGATAAACTCATCTTT. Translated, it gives CACDTLLGDTRSNTDKLIF.

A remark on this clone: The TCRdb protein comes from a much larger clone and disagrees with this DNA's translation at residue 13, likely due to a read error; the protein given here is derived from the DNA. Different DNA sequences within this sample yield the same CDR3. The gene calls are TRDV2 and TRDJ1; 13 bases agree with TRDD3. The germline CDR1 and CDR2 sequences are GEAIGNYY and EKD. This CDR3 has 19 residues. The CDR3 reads CACDTLLGDTRSSTDKLIF. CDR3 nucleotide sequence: TGTGCTTGTGACACCCTACTGGGGGATACGCGTAGTAGCACCGATAAACTCATCTTT.

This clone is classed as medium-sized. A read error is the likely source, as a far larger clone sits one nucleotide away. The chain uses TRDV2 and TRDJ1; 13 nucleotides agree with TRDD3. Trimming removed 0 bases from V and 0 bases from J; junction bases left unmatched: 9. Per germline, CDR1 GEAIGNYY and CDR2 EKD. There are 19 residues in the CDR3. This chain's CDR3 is CACDTLLGDTHSNTDKLIF. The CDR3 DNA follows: TGTGCCTGTGACACCTTACTGGGGGATACGCATAGTAACACCGATAAACTCATCTTT.